This TCR beta chain was sequenced during a study of T cells in Graves' hyperthyroidism and ophthalmopathy. The overall study: Once the initial diagnosis was made, peripheral blood was obtained before any treatment.

This clonotype has a count of ten or more. Its antigen is currently unknown. Amplification yielded TCR beta CDR3 regions, with RNA transcripts as the source. The TCR CDR3 first-round RT-PCR relied on the HTBI primer set. TCRdb re-analysed the multiplex PCR reads in MiXCR, keeping a single row per CDR3 protein. This sample has under 450,000 distinct CDR3 sequences, with 15% to 19% found just once. CDR3 size: 15 residues. J gave up 0 bases and V 7 bases, and 7 bases lay outside the gene matches. Germline CDR1 reads LNHDA; CDR2 reads SQIVND (reference sequence). The authors deemed Graves' hyperthyroidism stable absent ophthalmopathy progression within 18 months. The study enrolled patients aged 18 to 65 with newly diagnosed hyperthyroidism of under 2 months' duration. Study-level results: Blood held most thyroid clonotypes expanded above 0.001 frequency.

The receptor was derived from a woman aged 18-29 years with Graves' hyperthyroidism. The chain is built from TRBV19 and TRBJ1-1; TRBD1 matches at 8 bases. Source material: blood. CDR3 sequence (DNA): TGTGCCAGTATCGAGCACAGGGGGATGAACACTGAAGCTTTCTTT. The encoded protein is CASIEHRGMNTEAFF. Together with reference TRBV19 and TRBJ1-1, the CDR3 gives the full variable domain: DGGITQSPKYLFRKEGQNVTLSCEQNLNHDAMYWYRQDPGQGLRLIYYSQIVNDFQKGDIAEGYSVSREKKESFPLTVTSAQKNPTAFYLCASIEHRGMNTEAFFGQGTRLTVV.